Shown below are 21 T cell receptor beta chains from a single sample sequenced in a study of cytomegalovirus exposure and HLA in healthy donors. TCRdb's copy holds only in-frame clones and misses some; the assay was immunoSEQ multiplex PCR. The table shows roughly 240,000 clones, with approximately 87% occurring only once. Sequencing was done on a sample of PBMCs. The source is a man aged 18 to 35 in good health and CMV-seronegative.

J is TRBJ2-6 and V is TRBV5-1; D is unclear. The germline CDR1 and CDR2 sequences are SGHRS and YFSETQ. The CDR3 consists of 14 residues. The V gene lost 3 bases and the J gene lost 1 base, with 5 bases spanning the gap. The CDR3 here is CASSSMSGANVLTF. In nucleotides, the CDR3 is TGCGCCAGCAGCTCCATGTCTGGGGCCAACGTCCTGACTTTC.

This clone was seen a single time. The V call is TRBV6-6, the J call TRBJ1-1; weak D call: TRBD1 (5 bases). The CDR3 extends over 12 amino acids. The V and J ends lost 5 bases and 2 bases respectively, with 6 bases between them. CDR1 is MNHNY and CDR2 is SVGAGI in the germline V gene (reference sequence). The CDR3, as DNA: TGTGCCAGCAGTGGACAAAACACTGAAGCTTTCTTT. Translation gives CASSGQNTEAFF.

This clone was seen more than once but under ten times. The chain employs TRBV15 and TRBJ2-7; D is undetermined. Germline V gene lookup returns CDR1 LNHNV and CDR2 YYDKDF (reference sequence). CDR3 length: 13 amino acids. V lost 0 bases to trimming and J lost 1 base, with 4 bases between them. CDR3 loop: CATSRDLSYEQYF. CDR3 DNA: TGTGCCACCAGCAGAGATCTGTCCTACGAGCAGTACTTC.

A single count supports this clone. The rearrangement joins TRBV5-4 to TRBJ1-2; 8 bases align to TRBD1. J lost 8 bases, V lost 4 bases, and 10 bases had no gene match. Germline loops: CDR1 SGHNT, CDR2 YYREEE (reference sequence). The CDR3 covers 14 residues. The CDR3 sequence: CASSLKDRDDGYTF. As DNA, the CDR3 is TGTGCCAGCAGCCTCAAGGACAGGGACGACGGCTACACCTTC.

The chain joins TRBV5-1 to TRBJ2-1, with D perhaps TRBD2 (5 bases). In germline, CDR1 is SGHRS, CDR2 YFSETQ. The germline V and J ends were trimmed by 1 base and 3 bases, with 11 bases remaining between them. The CDR3 sequence is 15 residues long. CDR3 in DNA: TGCGCCAGCAGCTTGTATGGGAGTAACTACAATGAGCAGTTCTTC. Its protein is CASSLYGSNYNEQFF.

The chain combines TRBV19 with TRBJ2-1, with 8 positions matching TRBD2. This CDR3 has 14 residues. From germline, CDR1 is LNHDA and CDR2 SQIVND (reference sequence). Here the CDR3 DNA reads TGTGACTCGGAACTAGCGGACGTCAACAATGAGCAGTTCTTC. Translated, it gives CDSELADVNNEQFF. The full variable domain, with the rest looked up from reference TRBV19 and TRBJ2-1, is DGGITQSPKYLFRKEGQNVTLSCEQNLNHDAMYWYRQDPGQGLRLIYYSQIVNDFQKGDIAEGYSVSREKKESFPLTVTSAQKNPTAFYLCDSELADVNNEQFFGPGTRLTVL.

V gene TRBV27 combines with J gene TRBJ2-1, with 14 nucleotides matching TRBD2. The CDR3 contains 16 residues. J was trimmed by 4 bases and V by 3 bases; bases with no gene match: 2. Per germline, CDR1 MNHEY and CDR2 SMNVEV (reference sequence). The CDR3 nucleotides read TGTGCCAGCAGTTTCGGGACTAGCGGGGGATACAATGAGCAGTTCTTC. Its protein product is CASSFGTSGGYNEQFF.

The genes are TRBV4-3 and TRBJ1-1, with D perhaps matching TRBD1 (5 bases). The germline V gene has CDR1 LGHNA and CDR2 YSLEER. The V and J ends lost 2 bases and 0 bases respectively, with 7 bases between them. CDR3 size: 14 residues. The CDR3 protein is CASSQSRVNTEAFF. CDR3 DNA: TGCGCCAGCAGCCAATCCAGGGTGAACACTGAAGCTTTCTTT.

The CDR3: CSIRQGSTDTQYF. The CDR3 DNA follows: TGCAGCATTAGACAGGGTTCCACAGATACGCAGTATTTT. This chain connects TRBV29-1 to TRBJ2-3; 7 nucleotides match TRBD1. The CDR3 length is 13 residues. Unmatched junction bases numbered 7, after V lost 8 bases and J lost 2 bases. Germline V gene lookup returns CDR1 SQVTM and CDR2 ANQGSEA.

There are a few counts of this clone. The gene calls are TRBV6-4 and TRBJ1-6; D not resolved. This CDR3 is built from 14 residues. Germline values: CDR1 MRHNA, CDR2 SNTAGT. Trimming pared 0 bases from V and 7 bases from J, leaving 7 bases between. For the CDR3, the DNA is TGTGCCAGCAGTGACTCGTTCAGGAATTCACCCCTCCACTTT. Translated: CASSDSFRNSPLHF.

The CDR3 nucleotides are TGTGCCAGCAGTATCTTGAACACCGGGGAGCTGTTTTTT. The encoded protein is CASSILNTGELFF. The chain is built from TRBV27 and TRBJ2-2; unclear D gene. Germline V gene data show CDR1 as MNHEY and CDR2 as SMNVEV (reference sequence). V lost 5 bases and J 1 base, leaving 5 bases between the germline ends. The CDR3 has 13 residues.

The chain combines TRBV5-6 with TRBJ2-3; D ambiguous. The CDR3 loop spans 11 amino acids. Looked up from germline, CDR1 is SGHDT and CDR2 is YYEEEE. V was shortened by 3 bases and J by 4 bases, with 3 bases between the two germline ends. The CDR3 DNA reads TGTGCCAGCAGCTCCTCAGATACGCAGTATTTT. This translates into CASSSSDTQYF.

The chain uses TRBV5-8 and TRBJ2-5; 7 positions agree with TRBD1. V dropped 4 bases and J dropped 2; count of bases not matched to a gene: 5. CDR3 length equals 14 residues. The germline CDR1 and CDR2 sequences are SGHTS and YDEGEE. Written as DNA, the CDR3 is TGTGCCAGCAGCCGCAAGGGACAGCAAGAGACCCAGTACTTC. Residues: CASSRKGQQETQYF.

A note on this clone: At the DNA level, this CDR3 is encoded by other sequences in the same sample as well. The chain links TRBV5-1 to TRBJ2-7; possibly TRBD2 for D (6 bases). The germline gives CDR1 SGHRS, CDR2 YFSETQ. Trimming left V 2 bases short and J 4 bases short, with 10 bases between. The CDR3 extends over 13 amino acids. The CDR3 sequence: CASSLGGDYEQYF. DNA of the CDR3: TGCGCCAGCAGCTTAGGCGGGGATTACGAGCAGTACTTC. The full variable domain, completed using reference TRBV5-1 and TRBJ2-7, is KAGVTQTPRYLIKTRGQQVTLSCSPISGHRSVSWYQQTPGQGLQFLFEYFSETQRNKGNFPGRFSGRQFSNSRSEMNVSTLELGDSALYLCASSLGGDYEQYFGPGTRLTVT.

This sequence joins TRBV5-4 and TRBJ2-7; D gene ambiguous. The CDR3 extends over 13 amino acids. The germline gives CDR1 SGHNT, CDR2 YYREEE (reference sequence). V shed 1 base and J shed 2 bases, with 7 bases lying between them. The CDR3 sequence: CASSLHSTYEQYF. Here the CDR3 DNA reads TGTGCCAGCAGCTTGCACTCTACCTACGAGCAGTACTTC.

The V gene is TRBV7-3, the J gene TRBJ2-5, with 10 bases aligning to TRBD1. CDR1 SGHTA and CDR2 FQGTGA come from the germline V gene. The CDR3 sequence is 13 residues long. V was clipped by 4 bases and J by 7 bases; unmatched bases: 3. In DNA form, the CDR3 reads TGTGCCAGCAGCTCGGGACAGGGGATGACCCAGTACTTC. It is translated as CASSSGQGMTQYF. The entire variable domain, with the rest obtained from reference TRBV7-3 and TRBJ2-5, is as follows: GAGVSQTPSNKVTEKGKYVELRCDPISGHTALYWYRQSLGQGPEFLIYFQGTGAADDSGLPNDRFFAVRPEGSVSTLKIQRTERGDSAVYLCASSSGQGMTQYFGPGTRLLVL.

V is TRBV2 and J is TRBJ1-4; the D is unclear. Germline CDR1 is SNHLY and CDR2 is FYNNEI. Trimming took off 6 bases at V and 0 bases at J, with 14 bases between the two ends. This CDR3 contains 16 residues. This chain's CDR3 is CASSLTATATNEKLFF. Here the CDR3 DNA reads TGTGCCAGCAGCCTCACAGCTACCGCAACTAATGAAAAACTGTTTTTT.

This chain joins TRBV20-1 and TRBJ2-7; D not resolved. Germline lookup yields CDR1 DFQATT and CDR2 SNEGSKA (reference sequence). The CDR3 sequence is 11 residues long. V dropped 4 bases and J dropped 6 bases, with 10 bases sitting between them. CDR3 nucleotide sequence: TGCAGTGCTAACATTGCCCGCGAGCAGTACTTC. This gives the protein CSANIAREQYF.

V is TRBV29-1 and J is TRBJ2-7; the D gene is possibly TRBD1 (5 bases). This CDR3 contains 13 residues. V was trimmed by 7 bases and J by 6 bases, leaving 19 bases between them. Germline loops: CDR1 SQVTM, CDR2 ANQGSEA. This chain's CDR3 is CSAPIAGRCEQYF. The CDR3 coding sequence is TGCAGCGCTCCGATCGCAGGGCGGTGCGAGCAGTACTTC.

The chain uses TRBV7-2 and TRBJ2-5; D is undetermined. The CDR3 totals 13 residues. Germline loops: CDR1 SGHTA, CDR2 FQGNSA. With 1 base removed from V and 7 bases from J, the gap between germline ends came to 10 bases. This chain's CDR3 is CASSLGQVRTQYF. CDR3 DNA sequence: TGTGCCAGCAGCTTAGGCCAGGTCAGGACCCAGTACTTC.

This clone was counted a single time. The chain links TRBV7-2 to TRBJ2-7, with a tentative D call TRBD1 (5 bases). With 1 base removed from V and 3 bases from J, the gap between germline ends came to 10 bases. This CDR3 has 14 residues. Germline CDR1 is SGHTA and CDR2 is FQGNSA. The CDR3 DNA is TGTGCCAGCAGCTTAGGGGGCGGATACTACGAGCAGTACTTC. As protein: CASSLGGGYYEQYF.